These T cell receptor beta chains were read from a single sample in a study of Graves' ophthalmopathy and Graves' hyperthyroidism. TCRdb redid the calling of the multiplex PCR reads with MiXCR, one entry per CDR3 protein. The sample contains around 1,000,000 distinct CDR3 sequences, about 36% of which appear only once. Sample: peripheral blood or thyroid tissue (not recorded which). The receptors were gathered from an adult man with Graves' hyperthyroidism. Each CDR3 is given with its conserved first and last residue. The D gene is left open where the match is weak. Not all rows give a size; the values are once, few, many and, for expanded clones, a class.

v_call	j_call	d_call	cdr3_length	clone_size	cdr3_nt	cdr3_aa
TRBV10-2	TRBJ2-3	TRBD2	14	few	TGCGCCAGCAAACGAGCGGGAGCCACAGATACGCAGTATTTT	CASKRAGATDTQYF
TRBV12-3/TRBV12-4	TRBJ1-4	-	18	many	TGTGCCAGCAGTTCTAGTAACCAGGGCATTGGCGGGAATGAAAAACTGTTTTTT	CASSSSNQGIGGNEKLFF
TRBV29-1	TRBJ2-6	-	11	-	TGCAGCGTTGCAGGGAGGAAAGGAGAGACTTTC	CSVAGRKGETF
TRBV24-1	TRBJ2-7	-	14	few	TGTGCCAGCAGGGGTGGGGGGACTGCCTACGAGCAGTACTTC	CASRGGGTAYEQYF
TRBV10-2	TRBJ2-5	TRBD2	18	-	TGCGCCAGCAGTGAGCCGGGACTAGCGGGATCGTACCAAGAGACCCAGTACTTC	CASSEPGLAGSYQETQYF
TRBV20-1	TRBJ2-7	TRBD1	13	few	TGCAGTGCTAAAGACAGGGTGAGATACGAGCAGTACTTC	CSAKDRVRYEQYF
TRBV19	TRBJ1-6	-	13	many	TGTGCCAGTACCCAGGATCGGGCTTCACCCCTCCACTTT	CASTQDRASPLHF
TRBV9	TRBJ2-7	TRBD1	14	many	TGTGCCAGCAGCCCCGGGGACAGGGGAGGCGAGCAGTACTTC	CASSPGDRGGEQYF
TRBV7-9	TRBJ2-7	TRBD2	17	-	TGCGCCAGCAGCCAAGAGGTCAGGCTAGCGGGGGGCTACGAGCAGTACTTC	CASSQEVRLAGGYEQYF
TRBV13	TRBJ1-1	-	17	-	TGTGCCAGCAGCTTATATAGGGGACGGATTGGGGACACTGAAGCTTTCTTT	CASSLYRGRIGDTEAFF
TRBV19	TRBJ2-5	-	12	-	TGTGCCAACCGGGACCACCAAGAGACCCAGTACTTC	CANRDHQETQYF
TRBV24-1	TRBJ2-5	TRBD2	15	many	TGTGCCACCAGTGATGCCCGGGAGGTAGCGGAGACCCAGTACTTC	CATSDAREVAETQYF
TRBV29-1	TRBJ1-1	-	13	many	TGCAGCGTGGCCCAGGGGATGAACACTGAAGCTTTCTTT	CSVAQGMNTEAFF
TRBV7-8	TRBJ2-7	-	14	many	TGTGCCAGCAGCGCCCCTAGCCTCTCCTACGAGCAGTACTTC	CASSAPSLSYEQYF
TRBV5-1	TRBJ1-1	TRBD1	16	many	TGCGCCAGCAGCTTCGGGACAGGTGTCATGAACACTGAAGCTTTCTTT	CASSFGTGVMNTEAFF
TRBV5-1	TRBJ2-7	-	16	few	TGCGCCAGCAGCTCTAACCGGGGGCCGAGTCGGTACGAGCAGTACTTC	CASSSNRGPSRYEQYF
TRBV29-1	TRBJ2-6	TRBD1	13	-	TGCAGCGTTGGGAACCAGGGGGCCAACATCCTGACTTTC	CSVGNQGANILTF
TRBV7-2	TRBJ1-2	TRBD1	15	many	TGTGCCAGCAGCCCAACGGGGACAGGATCATATGGCTACACCTTC	CASSPTGTGSYGYTF
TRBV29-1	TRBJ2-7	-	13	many	TGCAGCGTTGAGTCGGAGGTTAACTACGAGCAGTACTTC	CSVESEVNYEQYF
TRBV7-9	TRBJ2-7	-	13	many	TGTGCCAGCATACGGGAGAACGCATACGAGCAGTACTTC	CASIRENAYEQYF
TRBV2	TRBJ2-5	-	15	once	TGTGCCAGCAGTGAAGGCTTCGGAGGCCAAGAGACCCAGTACTTC	CASSEGFGGQETQYF
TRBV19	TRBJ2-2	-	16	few	TGTGCCAGTAGCCGGACCGGGACGGTGAACACCGGGGAGCTGTTTTTT	CASSRTGTVNTGELFF
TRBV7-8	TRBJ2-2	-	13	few	TGTGCCAGCAGCTTAGGATGGAGTAGGGAGCTGTTTTTT	CASSLGWSRELFF
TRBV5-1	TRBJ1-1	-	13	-	TGCGCCAGCAGCTTGGTTGGGGGCGCTGAAGCTTTCTTT	CASSLVGGAEAFF
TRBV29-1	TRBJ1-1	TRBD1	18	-	TGCAGCGTTGAACACCAAGAGGACGGGGAAAGGGGGCGTCCTGAAGCTTTCTTT	CSVEHQEDGERGRPEAFF
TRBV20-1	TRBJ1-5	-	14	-	TGCAGTGCCAGCAGTTTACTCGGCAATCAGCCCCAGCATTTT	CSASSLLGNQPQHF